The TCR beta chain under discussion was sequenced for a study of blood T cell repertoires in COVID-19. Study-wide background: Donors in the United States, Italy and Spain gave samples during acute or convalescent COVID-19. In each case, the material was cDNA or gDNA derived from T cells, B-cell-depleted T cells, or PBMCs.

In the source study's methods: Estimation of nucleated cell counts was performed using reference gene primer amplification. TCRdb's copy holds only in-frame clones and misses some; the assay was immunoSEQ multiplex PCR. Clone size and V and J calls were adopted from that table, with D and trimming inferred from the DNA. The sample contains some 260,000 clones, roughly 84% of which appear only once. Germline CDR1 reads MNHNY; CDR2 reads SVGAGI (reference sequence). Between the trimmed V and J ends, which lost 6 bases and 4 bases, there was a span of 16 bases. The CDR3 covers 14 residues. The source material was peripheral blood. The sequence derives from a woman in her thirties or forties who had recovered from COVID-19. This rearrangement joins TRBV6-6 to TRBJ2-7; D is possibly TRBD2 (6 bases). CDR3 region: CASRVSGLFYEQYF. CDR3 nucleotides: TGTGCCAGCAGGGTCAGCGGACTATTTTACGAGCAGTACTTC.